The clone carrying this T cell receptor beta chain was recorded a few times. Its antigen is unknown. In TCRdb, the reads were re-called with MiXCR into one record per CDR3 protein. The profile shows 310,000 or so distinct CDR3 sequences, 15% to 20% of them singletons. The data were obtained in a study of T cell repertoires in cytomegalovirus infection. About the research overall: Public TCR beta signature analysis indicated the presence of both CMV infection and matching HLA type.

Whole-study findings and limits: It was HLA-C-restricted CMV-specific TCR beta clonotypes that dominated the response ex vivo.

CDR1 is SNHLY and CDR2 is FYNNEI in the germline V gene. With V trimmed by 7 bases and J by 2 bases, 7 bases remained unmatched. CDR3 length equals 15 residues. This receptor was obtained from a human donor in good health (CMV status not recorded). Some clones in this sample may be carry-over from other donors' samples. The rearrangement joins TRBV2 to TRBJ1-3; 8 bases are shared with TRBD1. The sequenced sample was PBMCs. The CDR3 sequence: CASTEGQAAGNTIYF. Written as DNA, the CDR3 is TGTGCCAGCACCGAGGGACAGGCGGCTGGAAACACCATATATTTT.